The sequence of this TCR beta chain was determined in a study of T-cell reconstitution after alpha-beta-depleted transplantation in children. TCRbeta library construction was performed incorporating unique molecular identifiers. MiXCR was run by TCRdb on the PCR reads, yielding one entry per CDR3 protein. The table records 210,000 or so distinct CDR3 sequences, under 9.5% of them present only once. Trimming cost V 5 bases and J 3 bases; bases outside gene matches: 4. This CDR3 region has 15 residues. Per the germline V gene, CDR1 is SEHNR and CDR2 is FQNEAQ (reference sequence). The V and J genes are TRBV7-9 and TRBJ2-2, with 9 bases identical to TRBD2. The source material was PBMCs from the stem cell graft donor, sampled from the stem cell graft. The receptor was derived from a human donor who donated a stem cell graft to a child with acute lymphoblastic leukemia. CDR3 sequence: CASSAGLADTGELFF. CDR3 sequence (DNA): TGTGCCAGCAGCGCGGGACTAGCAGACACCGGGGAGCTGTTTTTT.